This entry features one T cell receptor beta chain sequence. Other DNA sequences in the sample encode the same CDR3. The CDR3 has 15 residues. Germline V gene data show CDR1 as LGHDT and CDR2 as YNNKEL (reference sequence). The V and J ends lost 0 bases and 1 base, in that order; junction bases with no gene match: 1. Data came from immunoSEQ multiplex PCR; TCRdb stores just in-frame clones and leaves some out. Of tens of thousands of clones in the sample, over 65% are singletons; the top ten hold about 3.9%. This entry is derived from a study of blood T cell repertoires in COVID-19. Sequences were obtained from peripheral blood. The TCR comes from a woman aged 60 to 75 with acute or convalescent COVID-19. The chain has TRBV3-1 (or the pseudogene TRBV3-2) and TRBJ1-1; 8 bases match TRBD1. The CDR3 is CASSQDRGRNTEAFF. The CDR3 DNA sequence: TGTGCCAGCAGCCAAGACAGGGGGCGGAACACTGAAGCTTTCTTT.